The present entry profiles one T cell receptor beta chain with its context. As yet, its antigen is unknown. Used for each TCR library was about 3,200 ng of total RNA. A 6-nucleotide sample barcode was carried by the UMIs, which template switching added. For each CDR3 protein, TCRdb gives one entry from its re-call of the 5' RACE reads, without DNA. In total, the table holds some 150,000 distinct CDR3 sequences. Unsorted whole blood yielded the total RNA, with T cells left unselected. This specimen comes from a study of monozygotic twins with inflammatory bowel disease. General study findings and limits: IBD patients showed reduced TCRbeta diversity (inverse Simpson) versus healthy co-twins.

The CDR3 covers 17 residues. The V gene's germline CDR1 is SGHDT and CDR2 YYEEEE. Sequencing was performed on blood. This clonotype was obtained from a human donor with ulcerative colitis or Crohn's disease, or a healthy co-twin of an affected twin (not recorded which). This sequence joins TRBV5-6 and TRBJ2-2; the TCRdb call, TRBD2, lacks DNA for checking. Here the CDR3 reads CASSPTPGGPSTGELFF.